Listed below are T cell receptor beta chains from one sample, sequenced in a study of T-cell memory formation after mild COVID-19. Each CDR3 protein is one row after TCRdb ran MiXCR on the 5' RACE reads. The sample holds 25,000 to 35,000 distinct CDR3 sequences, roughly an eighth seen once. Specimen: PBMCs or a T cell subset sorted from them (not recorded which). The receptors were gathered from an adult woman who had mild COVID-19 (a few samples of this study predate the infection). Cell type and time point are not known. The CDR3 runs from the conserved cysteine through the conserved F or W. D genes are given only for firm matches. Only some rows state a clone size, as once, few, many or a class for expanded clones.

size,J,V,D,CDR3,DNA
many,TRBJ1-1,TRBV7-2,-,CASSLATLGRNTEAFF,TGTGCCAGCAGCTTAGCAACACTAGGGAGGAACACTGAAGCTTTCTTT
many,TRBJ1-1,TRBV5-1,-,CASSSQGSGGTEAFF,TGCGCCAGCAGCTCCCAGGGGTCGGGAGGAACTGAAGCTTTCTTT
many,TRBJ2-5,TRBV7-3,TRBD2,CASSASNGAGQETQYF,TGTGCCAGCAGCGCTTCCAATGGAGCGGGACAAGAGACCCAGTACTTC
-,TRBJ2-1,TRBV20-1,TRBD2,CSGLADNEQFF,TGCAGCGGACTAGCGGATAATGAGCAGTTCTTC
many,TRBJ2-1,TRBV6-2/TRBV6-3,TRBD2,CASSGLGAPSEQFF,TGTGCCAGCAGTGGACTAGGAGCGCCCAGCGAGCAGTTCTTC
many,TRBJ2-7,TRBV23-1,-,CASRPGSAYEQYF,TGCGCCTCAAGGCCGGGCTCCGCCTACGAGCAGTACTTC
many,TRBJ2-3,TRBV29-1,-,CSVEDRRGATDTQYF,TGCAGCGTTGAAGATAGAAGGGGCGCTACAGATACGCAGTATTTT
many,TRBJ1-1,TRBV5-1,TRBD1,CASSSDRAAMNTEAFF,TGCGCCAGCAGCTCGGACAGGGCGGCCATGAACACTGAAGCTTTCTTT
-,TRBJ2-5,TRBV29-1,TRBD1,CSGDRAGTQYF,TGCAGCGGGGACAGGGCTGGGACCCAGTACTTC
many,TRBJ2-3,TRBV6-5,-,CASSYSIQGGTQYF,TGTGCCAGCAGTTACTCGATCCAGGGAGGTACGCAGTATTTT
many,TRBJ1-2,TRBV4-2,TRBD1,CASSQVTGYSKGYTF,TGTGCCAGCAGCCAGGTGACAGGGTATTCTAAAGGCTACACCTTC
many,TRBJ2-7,TRBV5-1,-,CASEVYEQYF,TGCGCCAGCGAGGTCTACGAGCAGTACTTC
many,TRBJ2-3,TRBV4-1,-,CASSQERGGQDTQYF,TGCGCCAGCAGCCAAGAGAGGGGGGGGCAAGATACGCAGTATTTT
many,TRBJ2-3,TRBV10-3,-,CAITPDRGSGTDTQYF,TGTGCCATCACACCGGATAGGGGGAGTGGCACAGATACGCAGTATTTT
many,TRBJ2-2,TRBV2,-,CASHLDTRPSGELFF,TGTGCCAGTCACTTGGACACGCGACCTTCCGGGGAGCTGTTTTTT
many,TRBJ2-5,TRBV15,TRBD1,CATSYDREETQYF,TGTGCCACCAGCTATGACAGGGAAGAGACCCAGTACTTC
many,TRBJ1-1,TRBV6-6,-,CASSYSAGLNTEAFF,TGTGCCAGCAGTTACTCGGCAGGGTTGAACACTGAAGCTTTCTTT
many,TRBJ2-2,TRBV15,-,CATSRDAEPGELFF,TGTGCCACCAGCAGAGATGCCGAGCCCGGGGAGCTGTTTTTT
few,TRBJ1-3,TRBV6-1,-,CASSDVQGRGGNTIYF,TGTGCCAGCAGTGATGTGCAAGGCAGGGGTGGAAACACCATATATTTT
-,TRBJ2-2,TRBV12-3/TRBV12-4,TRBD1,CAATGGATGELFF,TGTGCCGCCACAGGGGGCGCCACCGGGGAGCTGTTTTTT
many,TRBJ2-7,TRBV27,-,CASSLSVPAFYEQYF,TGTGCCAGCAGTTTATCTGTACCGGCCTTCTACGAGCAGTACTTC
many,TRBJ2-1,TRBV7-2,TRBD2,CASSLLAGGSYNEQFF,TGTGCCAGCAGTCTCCTAGCGGGGGGATCCTACAATGAGCAGTTCTTC
many,TRBJ2-7,TRBV7-9,-,CASSLGWQEQYF,TGTGCCAGCAGCTTAGGGTGGCAGGAGCAGTACTTC
many,TRBJ2-7,TRBV20-1,-,CSASGPGQREEQYF,TGCAGTGCTAGTGGGCCGGGCCAACGGGAAGAGCAGTACTTC
many,TRBJ1-5,TRBV20-1,TRBD1,CSARVPGQGNQPQHF,TGCAGTGCTAGAGTGCCGGGACAGGGTAATCAGCCCCAGCATTTT
many,TRBJ2-5,TRBV11-2,TRBD1,CASSRGQGIWETQYF,TGTGCCAGCAGCCGGGGACAGGGAATTTGGGAGACCCAGTACTTC
once,TRBJ1-1,TRBV4-2,TRBD1,CASSQEKQGLVTEAFF,TGTGCCAGCAGCCAAGAAAAACAGGGGTTGGTCACTGAAGCTTTCTTT
many,TRBJ2-5,TRBV30,-,CAWSPFFGETQYF,TGTGCCTGGAGCCCCTTTTTTGGAGAGACCCAGTACTTC
-,TRBJ1-2,TRBV25-1,-,CASSSLGGVDYGYTF,TGTGCCAGCAGTTCCCTGGGAGGGGTTGACTATGGCTACACCTTC
many,TRBJ2-3,TRBV10-3,-,CAISESSSGSSVHPDTQYF,TGTGCCATCAGTGAGTCCAGTTCGGGGTCTAGCGTCCACCCAGATACGCAGTATTTT